Each of the 10 T cell receptor beta chains below was sequenced from the same sample in a study of T cell changes during pregnancy in multiple sclerosis. Libraries were prepared by immunoSEQ multiplex PCR; TCRdb keeps only in-frame clonotypes and omits some of them. The sample consists of under 40,000 clones, approximately 92% of them appearing once. The sample consisted of CD8+ T cells from peripheral blood mononuclear cells, taken before pregnancy. The receptors here all came from a female donor with multiple sclerosis, enrolled in a pregnancy study.

V is TRBV27 and J is TRBJ1-1, with D maybe TRBD1 (6 bases). CDR3 length: 14 amino acids. Germline CDR1 MNHEY, CDR2 SMNVEV (reference sequence). Trimming took 7 bases from V and 3 from J, leaving 15 bases between them. The CDR3 bases are TGTGCCAGCATCGCTTCAGGGGCCCACACTGAAGCTTTCTTT. This sequence encodes CASIASGAHTEAFF.

This clone came up a few times. This chain connects TRBV5-1 to TRBJ1-2; TRBD1 agrees at 10 bases. The CDR3 covers 13 residues. J was trimmed by 6 bases and V by 3 bases; bases with no gene match: 2. CDR1 and CDR2 (germline): SGHRS, YFSETQ. CDR3 region: CASSSGQGDGYTF. The CDR3 DNA sequence: TGCGCCAGCAGCTCCGGACAGGGGGATGGCTACACCTTC.

This rearrangement joins TRBV6-4 to TRBJ1-5; 12 nucleotides line up with TRBD1. The germline gives CDR1 MRHNA, CDR2 SNTAGT. This CDR3 has 17 amino acids. The V and J ends lost 5 bases and 2 bases, in that order; junction bases with no gene match: 7. The CDR3, as DNA: TGTGCCAGCAGTCACGGGACAGGGGGCGAGGGCAATCAGCCCCAGCATTTT. Protein product: CASSHGTGGEGNQPQHF.

The chain joins TRBV19 to TRBJ2-7, with 10 nucleotides matching TRBD1. V trimming: 5 bases; J trimming: 3 bases; junction bases outside the gene matches: 10. Germline CDR1 is LNHDA and CDR2 is SQIVND (reference sequence). The CDR3 length is 16 residues. The CDR3 region is CASSFAYRDRGYEQYF. Here the CDR3 DNA reads TGTGCCAGTAGTTTTGCTTACCGGGACAGGGGCTACGAGCAGTACTTC.

The chain links TRBV27 to TRBJ1-1; D is possibly TRBD1 (5 bases). Germline V lookup: CDR1 MNHEY, CDR2 SMNVEV (reference sequence). V was clipped by 5 bases and J by 1 base, with 14 bases between them. There are 15 residues in the CDR3. The CDR3 DNA sequence: TGTGCCAGCAGTACCCACGGGGGGGGGAACACTGAAGCTTTCTTT. Its translation is CASSTHGGGNTEAFF.

This clone has only one observation. V is TRBV28 and J is TRBJ1-5; perhaps TRBD1 as D (5 bases). Germline-derived CDR1 and CDR2 are MDHEN and SYDVKM. Deletions cut 4 bases from V and 1 base from J, with 11 bases between. This CDR3 is 15 amino acids long. This CDR3 reads CASSSWGRSNQPQHF. The CDR3 DNA sequence: TGTGCCAGCAGTTCTTGGGGCCGGAGCAATCAGCCCCAGCATTTT.

The CDR3 nucleotides read TGTGCCAGCAGTTTCCCGGACAGGGGGCTTCACGAGCAGTACTTC. This translates into CASSFPDRGLHEQYF. V usage is TRBV27 and J usage is TRBJ2-7; 11 nucleotides align to TRBD1. The CDR3 covers 15 residues. Germline CDR1 reads MNHEY; CDR2 reads SMNVEV (reference sequence). V dropped 3 bases and J dropped 5; count of bases not matched to a gene: 6.

The genes are TRBV19 and TRBJ1-2; 8 bases match TRBD1. The V and J ends lost 5 bases and 2 bases, in that order; junction bases with no gene match: 4. Germline CDR1 and CDR2: LNHDA and SQIVND (reference sequence). The CDR3 runs 14 residues. This chain's CDR3 is CASSPGTGNYGYTF. The CDR3 bases are TGTGCCAGTAGTCCCGGGACAGGCAACTATGGCTACACCTTC.

The rearrangement links TRBV7-2 to TRBJ1-6, with D perhaps TRBD1 (5 bases). The CDR3 loop spans 15 amino acids. V lost 1 base to trimming and J lost 9 bases, with 13 bases between them. Germline CDR1 is SGHTA and CDR2 is FQGNSA. The CDR3 here is CASSLGTRAISPLHF. In DNA form, the CDR3 reads TGTGCCAGCAGCTTAGGAACCAGGGCAATTTCACCCCTCCACTTT.

V gene TRBV6-4 combines with J gene TRBJ2-7, with TRBD2 identical over 9 bases. The CDR3 has 14 amino acids. Germline CDR1 is MRHNA and CDR2 is SNTAGT. V was pared by 4 bases and J by 1 base, with 2 bases of the junction left unmatched. The CDR3: CASSGLAGSYEQYF. The CDR3 DNA reads as TGTGCCAGCAGTGGGCTAGCGGGGTCCTACGAGCAGTACTTC.